The clone carrying this T cell receptor beta chain appeared a few times. Its antigen remains unidentified. The data stem from a study of cytomegalovirus exposure and HLA in healthy donors. Overall study results and limits: Among the CMV-associated chains, a few were confirmed in vitro as specific for CMV antigens. CMV serostatus alone was available as immune exposure information.

Researchers ran the PCR with 60 Vbeta and 13 Jbeta primers. Authors' data handling: Later reanalysis found roughly 80 million unique TCR beta chains, roughly 10 million of them shared. TCRdb's copy holds only in-frame clones and misses some; the assay was immunoSEQ multiplex PCR. For V, J and clone size, that table is used; D and trimming come from the DNA. This table has 100,000 or so clones, around four fifths appearing once. Although they were nominally healthy when sampled, donors likely had unrecorded immune exposures. This CDR3 region has 14 residues. V was clipped by 7 bases and J by 8 bases; unmatched bases: 4. CDR1 SNHLY and CDR2 FYNNEI come from the germline V gene.

The sequenced sample consisted of PBMCs. V is TRBV2 and J is TRBJ2-1; 14 bases match TRBD2. This TCR derives from a man in his forties or fifties in good health and CMV-seronegative. CDR3 loop: CASKGLAGVDEQFF. The CDR3 nucleotides read TGTGCCAGCAAGGGACTAGCGGGAGTCGATGAGCAGTTCTTC.